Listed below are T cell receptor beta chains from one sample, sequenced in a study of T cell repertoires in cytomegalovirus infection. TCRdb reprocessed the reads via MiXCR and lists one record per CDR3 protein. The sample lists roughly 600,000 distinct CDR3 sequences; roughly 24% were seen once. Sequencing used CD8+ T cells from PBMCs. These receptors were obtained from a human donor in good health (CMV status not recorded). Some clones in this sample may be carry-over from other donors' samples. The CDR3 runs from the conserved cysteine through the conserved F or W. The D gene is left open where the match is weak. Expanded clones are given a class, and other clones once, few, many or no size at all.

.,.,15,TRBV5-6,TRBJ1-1,TGTGCCAGCAGCTTGTACGGTCGGGGGGCCACTGAAGCTTTCTTT,CASSLYGRGATEAFF
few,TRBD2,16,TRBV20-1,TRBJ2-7,TGCAGTGCTAGAGAAGGAGTAGCGGGCTTCTCCTACGAGCAGTACTTC,CSAREGVAGFSYEQYF
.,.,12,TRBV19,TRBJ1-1,TGTGCCAGTAGTATGGACCTCTTTGAAGCTTTCTTT,CASSMDLFEAFF
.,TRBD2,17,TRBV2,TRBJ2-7,TGTGCCAGCAGTGAACAGCCTAGCGGGGCCTACTCCTACGAGCAGTACTTC,CASSEQPSGAYSYEQYF
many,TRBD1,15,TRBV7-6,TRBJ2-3,TGTGCCAGCAGCCGAACAGGGGGTTTCACAGATACGCAGTATTTT,CASSRTGGFTDTQYF
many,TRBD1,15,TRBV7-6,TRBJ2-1,TGTGCCAGCAGCTTAGCCGGGACAGGGCCCGGGGGGCAGTTCTTC,CASSLAGTGPGGQFF
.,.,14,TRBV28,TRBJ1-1,TGTGCCAGCAGTTTAAGAGAGGGGGACACTGAAGCTTTCTTT,CASSLREGDTEAFF
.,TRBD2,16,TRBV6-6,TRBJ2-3,TGTGCCAGCAGTTACGGGAGGGCGCTTTCCACAGATACGCAGTATTTT,CASSYGRALSTDTQYF
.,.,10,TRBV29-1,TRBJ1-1,TGCAGCGTTGAAAGGGGTGATGCTTTCTTT,CSVERGDAFF
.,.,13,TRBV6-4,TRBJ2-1,TGTGCCAGCAGTGACCCTATGGGGGGAGAGCAGTTCTTC,CASSDPMGGEQFF
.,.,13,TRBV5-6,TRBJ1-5,TGTGCCAGCAGCGCGGACGGAGTTAGGCCCCAGCATTTT,CASSADGVRPQHF
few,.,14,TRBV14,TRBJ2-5,TGTGCCAGCAGACTCAGGGGAGAACAAGAGACCCAGTACTTC,CASRLRGEQETQYF
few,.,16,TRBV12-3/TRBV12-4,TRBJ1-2,TGTGCCAGCAGTGACGGCGCAGTAGGGGTTGACTATGGCTACACCTTC,CASSDGAVGVDYGYTF
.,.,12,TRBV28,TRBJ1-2,TGTGCCAGCAGTCCTATATTTTATGGCTACACCTTC,CASSPIFYGYTF
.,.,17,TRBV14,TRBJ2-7,TGTGCCAGCAGCCAAGCCTGGGAGGACTATCTCGGCTACGAGCAGTACTTC,CASSQAWEDYLGYEQYF
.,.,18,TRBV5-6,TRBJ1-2,TGTGCCAGCAGCTTCGGGACGATCCGGGACTTCTCTAACTATGGCTACACCTTC,CASSFGTIRDFSNYGYTF
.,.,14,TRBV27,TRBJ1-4,TGTGCCAGCAGTTTAAATCTAGTTGGGGAAAAACTGTTTTTT,CASSLNLVGEKLFF
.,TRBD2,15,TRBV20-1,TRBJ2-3,TGCAGTGCTACTGCTAGCGGGGGAAGCACAGATACGCAGTATTTT,CSATASGGSTDTQYF